The source of this T cell receptor beta chain is a study of T-cell memory formation after mild COVID-19. Germline V CDR1 and CDR2: GTSNPN, SVGIG (reference sequence). The J segment lost 3 bases and the V segment lost 0 bases, leaving 2 bases of the junction unmatched. CDR3 size: 14 residues. A few counts support this clonotype. Constant-segment primers were used for 5'RACE, and the resulting TCR alpha and TCR beta cDNA libraries carried sample barcodes and UMIs. Using its own MiXCR run on the 5' RACE reads, TCRdb lists one record per CDR3 protein. Of fewer than 650,000 distinct CDR3 sequences listed, 20% to 25% were seen once; the top ten hold around 9.2%.

The sample taken for sequencing was PBMCs or a T cell subset sorted from them (not recorded which). The clonotype comes from an adult woman who had mild COVID-19 (a few samples of this study predate the infection). Cell type and time point are not known. The chain joins TRBV30 to TRBJ2-7, with 10 bases that match TRBD1. The CDR3 bases are TGTGCCTGGAGTGTAGGGACAGGGGACTACGAGCAGTACTTC. Its protein is CAWSVGTGDYEQYF.